These 28 T cell receptor beta chains originate from one sample sequenced in a study of blood T cells in healthy people across ages. A J-beta primer mix and a sample-barcoded 5' primer were used in a second PCR of about 7 to 12 cycles. Each CDR3 protein is one row after TCRdb ran MiXCR on the 5' RACE reads. The profile covers about 830,000 distinct CDR3 sequences, with about three fifths appearing a single time and 20% to 25% taken by the ten largest. The source material was blood. These receptor sequences come from a man aged 25 to 45 in good health.

This clonotype appeared once. The chain uses TRBV4-3 and TRBJ1-1; D gene ambiguous. The CDR3 spans 15 residues. Trimming pared 1 base from V and 5 bases from J, leaving 14 bases between. Germline CDR1 reads LGHNA; CDR2 reads YSLEER. The CDR3 coding sequence is TGCGCCAGCAGCCAAGGGGAGCCGGGATCGACTGAAGCTTTCTTT. Translated: CASSQGEPGSTEAFF.

The chain carries TRBV7-9 and TRBJ2-1; TRBD1 is a possible D gene (6 bases). V lost 5 bases and J 5 bases, leaving 22 bases between the germline ends. Germline CDR1 and CDR2: SEHNR and FQNEAQ (reference sequence). There are 17 residues in the CDR3. The CDR3 bases are TGTGCCAGCAGCCAGACAGGAGTTTTAATGAGCGACAATGAGCAGTTCTTC. Its translation: CASSQTGVLMSDNEQFF.

The chain recombines TRBV7-9 with TRBJ1-5, with D hard to call. Trimming took off 1 base at V and 10 bases at J, with 11 bases between the two ends. The CDR3 loop spans 13 amino acids. Looked up from germline, CDR1 is SEHNR and CDR2 is FQNEAQ (reference sequence). CDR3: CASSLGWSEPQHF. The CDR3 DNA is TGTGCCAGCAGCTTAGGTTGGTCGGAACCCCAGCATTTT. Supplemented by reference TRBV7-9 and TRBJ1-5, the full variable domain reads DTGVSQNPRHKITKRGQNVTFRCDPISEHNRLYWYRQTLGQGPEFLTYFQNEAQLEKSRLLSDRFSAERPKGSFSTLEIQRTEQGDSAMYLCASSLGWSEPQHFGDGTRLSIL.

This clonotype was picked up many times. The chain carries TRBV7-2 and TRBJ2-5; 7 bases are a match to TRBD2. The CDR3 is 15 residues long. J lost 5 bases, V lost 0 bases, and 6 bases had no gene match. Germline CDR1 is SGHTA and CDR2 is FQGNSA. The CDR3 DNA reads as TGTGCCAGCAGCTTAGCGCGGGTGGGGGGGGAGACCCAGTACTTC. This translates into CASSLARVGGETQYF.

This clonotype has more than one count but fewer than ten. This sequence joins TRBV29-1 and TRBJ2-1; D is possibly TRBD2 (5 bases). Germline V CDR1 and CDR2: SQVTM, ANQGSEA. The CDR3 contains 15 residues. V was cut by 3 bases and J by 2 bases, with 14 bases left in between. CDR3 nucleotide sequence: TGCAGCGTTGACCGCTCTGGGAGTACCTACAATGAGCAGTTCTTC. Translated: CSVDRSGSTYNEQFF.

This clonotype has just a few counts. The V and J genes are TRBV9 and TRBJ2-3, with 13 bases that match TRBD2. The trim removed 4 bases at V and 4 bases at J, leaving 3 bases unmatched. CDR3 length: 15 amino acids. The germline V gene encodes CDR1 SGDLS and CDR2 YYNGEE. CDR3 bases: TGTGCCAGCAGCCATGGACTAGCGGGAGCAGATACGCAGTATTTT. Translating it yields CASSHGLAGADTQYF.

The chain joins TRBV3-1 to TRBJ2-4; D is undetermined. TRBJ2-7 matches the DNA end more closely, so the J call is doubtful. The CDR3 length is 14 residues. Germline assignment: CDR1 LGHDT and CDR2 YNNKEL (reference sequence). The CDR3 region is CASSQDLGRDEQYF. The CDR3 DNA reads as TGTGCCAGCAGCCAAGATCTGGGCCGGGACGAGCAGTACTTC.

The chain uses TRBV10-3 and TRBJ1-1; D is perhaps TRBD1 (6 bases). Germline CDR1 reads ENHRY; CDR2 reads SYGVKD. The V end was cut by 8 bases, the J end by 6 bases, with 16 bases between. The CDR3 loop spans 13 amino acids. CDR3 sequence (DNA): TGTGCCATCGCGGGGGGGCACAGGGCTGAAGCTTTCTTT. Its protein is CAIAGGHRAEAFF.

This clonotype was recorded many times. The chain combines TRBV28 with TRBJ2-7; D is unclear. CDR3 size: 13 residues. The germline V gene encodes CDR1 MDHEN and CDR2 SYDVKM. Trimming stripped 3 bases from V and 3 bases from J, with 9 bases between. The CDR3 region is CASSLGIHYEQYF. In DNA, the CDR3 is TGTGCCAGCAGTTTGGGCATTCACTACGAGCAGTACTTC.

The chain has TRBV7-6 and TRBJ2-3; D perhaps matches TRBD1 (5 bases). Germline CDR1 and CDR2: SGHVS and FNYEAQ. The CDR3 extends over 16 amino acids. Trimming took 5 bases from V and 0 from J, leaving 15 bases between them. CDR3: CASSIRWGRSTDTQYF. The CDR3 DNA is TGTGCCAGCAGCATCCGTTGGGGCCGCAGCACAGATACGCAGTATTTT.

This clonotype turned up a few times. This chain uses TRBV5-1 with TRBJ1-4, with 7 bases aligning to TRBD1. V trimming: 2 bases; J trimming: 7 bases; junction bases outside the gene matches: 5. This CDR3 contains 14 residues. Germline CDR1 SGHRS, CDR2 YFSETQ. CDR3 in DNA: TGCGCCAGCAGCTTTCAAGGGGGCCGTGAAAAACTGTTTTTT. It codes for CASSFQGGREKLFF.

J is TRBJ1-6 and V is TRBV12-3 or TRBV12-4, with D perhaps TRBD1 (5 bases). The germline V and J ends were trimmed by 7 bases and 10 bases, with 11 bases remaining between them. The CDR3 is made up of 12 amino acids. CDR3 region: CASMDTASPLHF. CDR3 DNA sequence: TGTGCCAGCATGGACACAGCCTCACCCCTCCACTTT.

This clonotype was counted once. This chain connects TRBV20-1 to TRBJ2-7; possibly TRBD1 for D (6 bases). The CDR3 totals 12 residues. Germline-derived CDR1 and CDR2 are DFQATT and SNEGSKA (reference sequence). V was clipped by 5 bases and J by 3 bases, with 11 bases between them. The CDR3 region is CSAAGQNYEQYF. CDR3 DNA: TGCAGTGCTGCTGGACAGAACTACGAGCAGTACTTC.

The chain employs TRBV4-3 and TRBJ2-1; no clear D. The CDR3 spans 13 residues. Trimming removed 0 bases from V and 7 bases from J, with 7 bases in between. In germline, CDR1 is LGHNA, CDR2 YSLEER. The DNA for the CDR3 is TGCGCCAGCAGCCAAGAGGAATGGAATGAGCAGTTCTTC. Protein sequence: CASSQEEWNEQFF.

With respect to this clonotype: Mismatch with germline at one junction end may stem from a read error. The chain carries TRBV7-3 and TRBJ2-5; the D gene could be TRBD1 or TRBD2 (5 bases each). Germline V gene sequence: CDR1 SGHTA, CDR2 FQGTGA. This CDR3 spans 15 amino acids. CDR3 region: CASSLTQGPQETQYF. The CDR3 bases are TGTGCCAGCAGTTTAACCCAGGGACCCCAAGAGACCCAGTACTTC.

This clonotype came up a few times. The V and J genes are TRBV27 and TRBJ2-7; D is uncertain. The CDR3 sequence is 12 residues long. Germline values: CDR1 MNHEY, CDR2 SMNVEV (reference sequence). The V gene lost 6 bases and the J gene lost 4 bases, with 10 bases spanning the gap. CDR3 nucleotide sequence: TGTGCCAGCAGAATTCACGGATACGAGCAGTACTTC. Its protein is CASRIHGYEQYF.

This chain links TRBV5-1 with TRBJ2-1, with a tentative D call TRBD2 (6 bases). The CDR3 is 15 residues long. Trimming stripped 1 base from V and 4 bases from J, with 12 bases between. Germline CDR1 SGHRS, CDR2 YFSETQ. The CDR3 is CASSLRGEAYNEQFF. The CDR3 nucleotides are TGCGCCAGCAGCTTGCGCGGGGAAGCTTACAATGAGCAGTTCTTC. The full variable domain, completed using reference TRBV5-1 and TRBJ2-1, is KAGVTQTPRYLIKTRGQQVTLSCSPISGHRSVSWYQQTPGQGLQFLFEYFSETQRNKGNFPGRFSGRQFSNSRSEMNVSTLELGDSALYLCASSLRGEAYNEQFFGPGTRLTVL.

This clonotype was seen more than once but under ten times. This rearrangement joins TRBV6-2 or TRBV6-3 to TRBJ2-3; D is possibly TRBD1 or TRBD2 (6 bases each). This CDR3 spans 14 amino acids. Trimming stripped 6 bases from V and 6 bases from J, with 16 bases between. Germline CDR1 is MNHEY and CDR2 is SVGEGT. The CDR3 DNA reads TGTGCCAGCAGACGGGGGCCTTCCGAGGATACGCAGTATTTT. Protein sequence: CASRRGPSEDTQYF.

V usage is TRBV18 and J usage is TRBJ2-7; possibly TRBD1 for D (6 bases). From germline, CDR1 is KGHSH and CDR2 LQKENI. Trimming pared 4 bases from V and 6 bases from J, leaving 16 bases between. The length of the CDR3 is 14 residues. The CDR3 reads CASSLRRGEGEQYF. For the CDR3, the DNA is TGTGCCAGCTCACTTCGCAGGGGAGAGGGCGAGCAGTACTTC.

The rearrangement joins TRBV2 to TRBJ2-5, with no clear D. Judging by the DNA end, TRBJ2-7 fits better; the J call may be wrong. CDR3 length: 14 amino acids. Germline lookup yields CDR1 SNHLY and CDR2 FYNNEI. CDR3 sequence: CASILFNGSNEQYF. The CDR3 DNA reads as TGTGCCAGCATCCTATTTAATGGCTCGAACGAGCAGTACTTC.

V is TRBV30 and J is TRBJ2-7; D unresolved. The CDR3 totals 11 residues. The V and J ends lost 1 base and 5 bases respectively, with 6 bases between them. Germline assignment: CDR1 GTSNPN and CDR2 SVGIG (reference sequence). CDR3: CAWSGVNEQYF. CDR3 nucleotides: TGTGCCTGGAGTGGGGTCAACGAGCAGTACTTC.

The chain uses TRBV7-9 and TRBJ2-5; either TRBD1 or TRBD2 may fit D (6 bases each). Germline lookup yields CDR1 SEHNR and CDR2 FQNEAQ (reference sequence). The CDR3 covers 15 residues. The germline V and J ends were trimmed by 5 bases and 11 bases, with 24 bases remaining between them. The CDR3 DNA is TGTGCCAGCAGCACTCGTAGGGGGGAATTGGGGGAGCAGTACTTC. Protein: CASSTRRGELGEQYF.

V is TRBV28 and J is TRBJ1-5; the match to TRBD1 covers 7 bases. The CDR3 is 15 residues long. Germline CDR1 and CDR2: MDHEN and SYDVKM. Losses at the gene ends were 9 bases for V and 4 bases for J; bases not matched to a gene: 12. DNA for the CDR3: TGTGCCAGTATCCTCGGAGACAGGGAAAATCAGCCCCAGCATTTT. Amino acid sequence: CASILGDRENQPQHF.

The chain has TRBV20-1 and TRBJ2-1; tentatively, D is TRBD2 (5 bases). The V and J ends lost 3 bases and 7 bases respectively, with 13 bases between them. CDR1 and CDR2 (germline): DFQATT, SNEGSKA (reference sequence). This CDR3 spans 13 amino acids. The CDR3 reads CSASADWQNEQFF. CDR3 nucleotides: TGCAGTGCTAGCGCGGACTGGCAAAATGAGCAGTTCTTC.

The chain employs TRBV5-1 and TRBJ2-3; D gene uncertain. The CDR3 is 16 amino acids. CDR1 is SGHRS, CDR2 YFSETQ, per germline. Trimming cost V 1 base and J 1 base, with 13 bases left between them. The CDR3 DNA is TGCGCCAGCAGCTTGACGAACCCTCTAGGCACAGATACGCAGTATTTT. This sequence encodes CASSLTNPLGTDTQYF.

The chain couples TRBV29-1 to TRBJ2-3; D call uncertain. The CDR3 is 15 residues long. Deletions cut 7 bases from V and 5 bases from J, with 22 bases between. In germline, CDR1 is SQVTM, CDR2 ANQGSEA. CDR3 DNA sequence: TGCAGCGCTAAAACCCCTCAACAAGGTGGAGATACGCAGTATTTT. Amino acid sequence: CSAKTPQQGGDTQYF.

This clonotype was counted only a few times. The chain joins TRBV20-1 to TRBJ2-3, with TRBD2 as a possible D gene (6 bases). Germline CDR1 reads DFQATT; CDR2 reads SNEGSKA (reference sequence). The length of the CDR3 is 12 residues. Trimming cost V 8 bases and J 1 base, with 10 bases left between them. The CDR3 DNA reads as TGCAGTCGACCGGGAGGCACAGATACGCAGTATTTT. The encoded protein is CSRPGGTDTQYF.

This rearrangement joins TRBV7-6 to TRBJ2-1; D gene uncertain. The CDR3 is 17 amino acids. From germline, CDR1 is SGHVS and CDR2 FNYEAQ. The V end was cut by 6 bases, the J end by 7 bases, with 25 bases between. The CDR3 here is CASSPGGLSSIRNEQFF. In DNA, the CDR3 is TGTGCCAGCAGTCCCGGTGGTCTATCCTCTATACGAAATGAGCAGTTCTTC.